This is a list of T cell receptor beta chains from one sample in a study of radiotherapy plus CTLA-4 blockade in lung cancer. Clones were sequenced by immunoSEQ multiplex PCR, and TCRdb holds only the in-frame ones, with some missing. This table holds around 44,000 clones, approximately 86% found once. The source was peripheral blood, collected from a patient treated with radiotherapy plus ipilimumab. The receptor source for this set is a human donor with non-small cell lung cancer that progressed on radiotherapy plus ipilimumab. Some clones in this sample may be carry-over from other donors' samples. Each CDR3 is given with its conserved first and last residue. A D gene is named only where the DNA matches it firmly. Size tells how often a clone was seen (once, few, many) or the class of an expanded clone, and some rows leave it out.

d_call: -; v_call: TRBV7-2; cdr3_length: 14; clone_size: -; j_call: TRBJ2-2; cdr3_aa: CASSFAATTGELFF; cdr3_nt: TGTGCCAGCAGCTTCGCAGCGACCACCGGGGAGCTGTTTTTT
d_call: -; v_call: TRBV10-3; cdr3_length: 15; clone_size: -; j_call: TRBJ1-1; cdr3_aa: CAISERGKSETEAFF; cdr3_nt: TGTGCCATCAGTGAGAGGGGAAAGAGTGAGACTGAAGCTTTCTTT
d_call: -; v_call: TRBV27; cdr3_length: 16; clone_size: -; j_call: TRBJ1-2; cdr3_aa: CASRLGGDGSYYGYTF; cdr3_nt: TGTGCCAGCAGACTAGGGGGGGACGGATCCTACTATGGCTACACCTTC
d_call: TRBD1; v_call: TRBV10-1; cdr3_length: 15; clone_size: -; j_call: TRBJ1-1; cdr3_aa: CASSEAGTGGFEAFF; cdr3_nt: TGCGCCAGCAGTGAAGCCGGGACAGGGGGCTTTGAAGCTTTCTTT
d_call: -; v_call: TRBV7-6; cdr3_length: 16; clone_size: -; j_call: TRBJ2-2; cdr3_aa: CASSLSGGANTGELFF; cdr3_nt: TGTGCCAGCAGCTTATCTGGCGGAGCGAACACCGGGGAGCTGTTTTTT
d_call: TRBD2; v_call: TRBV27; cdr3_length: 15; clone_size: -; j_call: TRBJ2-1; cdr3_aa: CASRREREGYNEQFF; cdr3_nt: TGTGCCAGCAGGAGGGAGCGGGAGGGCTACAATGAGCAGTTCTTC
d_call: -; v_call: TRBV19; cdr3_length: 15; clone_size: -; j_call: TRBJ2-7; cdr3_aa: CASSPGQGRSYEQYF; cdr3_nt: TGTGCCAGTAGTCCCGGTCAGGGAAGGTCCTACGAGCAGTACTTC
d_call: -; v_call: TRBV5-6; cdr3_length: 15; clone_size: few; j_call: TRBJ2-6; cdr3_aa: CASSLGRSGANVLTF; cdr3_nt: TGTGCCAGCAGCTTGGGTCGGTCTGGGGCCAACGTCCTGACTTTC
d_call: TRBD2; v_call: TRBV11-2; cdr3_length: 16; clone_size: -; j_call: TRBJ2-3; cdr3_aa: CASSLDAGGALLTQYF; cdr3_nt: TGTGCCAGCAGCTTAGACGCGGGAGGAGCACTGCTTACGCAGTATTTT
d_call: TRBD1; v_call: TRBV6-1; cdr3_length: 13; clone_size: -; j_call: TRBJ1-5; cdr3_aa: CASRPDRVQPQHF; cdr3_nt: TGTGCCAGCAGGCCAGACAGGGTACAGCCCCAGCATTTT
d_call: -; v_call: TRBV9; cdr3_length: 13; clone_size: -; j_call: TRBJ1-2; cdr3_aa: CASSAGQFYGYTF; cdr3_nt: TGTGCCAGCAGCGCCGGACAATTCTATGGCTACACCTTC
d_call: -; v_call: TRBV7-8; cdr3_length: 13; clone_size: -; j_call: TRBJ2-2; cdr3_aa: CASSSEITGELFF; cdr3_nt: TGTGCCAGCAGCTCAGAAATTACCGGGGAGCTGTTTTTT
d_call: TRBD2; v_call: TRBV11-2; cdr3_length: 15; clone_size: -; j_call: TRBJ2-1; cdr3_aa: CASSLALAGHNEQFF; cdr3_nt: TGTGCCAGCAGCTTAGCGCTAGCGGGGCACAATGAGCAGTTCTTC
d_call: -; v_call: TRBV4-3; cdr3_length: 15; clone_size: -; j_call: TRBJ2-7; cdr3_aa: CASSQDYRSSYEQYF; cdr3_nt: TGCGCCAGCAGCCAAGATTACAGGTCCTCCTACGAGCAGTACTTC
d_call: -; v_call: TRBV4-3; cdr3_length: 15; clone_size: once; j_call: TRBJ1-3; cdr3_aa: CASSQDDTSGNTIYF; cdr3_nt: TGCGCCAGCAGCCAAGATGACACCTCTGGAAACACCATATATTTT
d_call: -; v_call: TRBV27; cdr3_length: 15; clone_size: -; j_call: TRBJ1-4; cdr3_aa: CASSLSAGLAEKLFF; cdr3_nt: TGTGCCAGCAGTTTATCTGCAGGGTTGGCTGAAAAACTGTTTTTT
d_call: -; v_call: TRBV6-1; cdr3_length: 12; clone_size: -; j_call: TRBJ1-2; cdr3_aa: CASIEGGYGYTF; cdr3_nt: TGTGCCAGCATCGAAGGAGGCTATGGCTACACCTTC
d_call: TRBD1; v_call: TRBV7-3; cdr3_length: 14; clone_size: -; j_call: TRBJ2-3; cdr3_aa: CASSPDRGTDTQYF; cdr3_nt: TGTGCCAGCAGCCCCGACAGGGGGACAGATACGCAGTATTTT
d_call: -; v_call: TRBV9; cdr3_length: 14; clone_size: -; j_call: TRBJ2-5; cdr3_aa: CASSETGIQETQYF; cdr3_nt: TGTGCCAGCAGCGAGACAGGAATCCAAGAGACCCAGTACTTC
d_call: TRBD1; v_call: TRBV2; cdr3_length: 15; clone_size: -; j_call: TRBJ1-6; cdr3_aa: CASILGQGRNSPLHF; cdr3_nt: TGTGCCAGCATCCTGGGACAGGGGCGCAATTCACCCCTCCACTTT
d_call: -; v_call: TRBV5-1; cdr3_length: 15; clone_size: -; j_call: TRBJ2-3; cdr3_aa: CASSLYVESTDTQYF; cdr3_nt: TGCGCCAGCAGCTTGTATGTGGAGAGCACAGATACGCAGTATTTT
d_call: -; v_call: TRBV7-2; cdr3_length: 14; clone_size: -; j_call: TRBJ2-3; cdr3_aa: CASSLYSRTDTQYF; cdr3_nt: TGTGCCAGCAGCTTATACTCTCGCACAGATACGCAGTATTTT
d_call: TRBD2; v_call: TRBV6-4; cdr3_length: 16; clone_size: once; j_call: TRBJ2-2; cdr3_aa: CASSGAGDSNTGELFF; cdr3_nt: TGTGCCAGCAGTGGAGCGGGGGACTCGAACACCGGGGAGCTGTTTTTT
d_call: TRBD1; v_call: TRBV11-2; cdr3_length: 15; clone_size: -; j_call: TRBJ1-3; cdr3_aa: CASSLQGVSGNTIYF; cdr3_nt: TGTGCCAGCAGCTTACAGGGGGTCTCTGGAAACACCATATATTTT
d_call: TRBD2; v_call: TRBV6-5; cdr3_length: 14; clone_size: -; j_call: TRBJ2-1; cdr3_aa: CASRRLAGEGEQFF; cdr3_nt: TGTGCCAGCAGGCGACTAGCGGGAGAAGGTGAGCAGTTCTTC
d_call: TRBD2; v_call: TRBV27; cdr3_length: 14; clone_size: -; j_call: TRBJ2-3; cdr3_aa: CASGPAGGPDTQYF; cdr3_nt: TGTGCCAGCGGCCCAGCGGGAGGTCCTGATACGCAGTATTTT
d_call: -; v_call: TRBV5-6; cdr3_length: 16; clone_size: -; j_call: TRBJ1-1; cdr3_aa: CASSLGTRGANTEAFF; cdr3_nt: TGTGCCAGCAGCTTGGGAACCAGGGGTGCGAACACTGAAGCTTTCTTT
d_call: TRBD1; v_call: TRBV6-1; cdr3_length: 14; clone_size: -; j_call: TRBJ1-5; cdr3_aa: CASSEGQGGQPQHF; cdr3_nt: TGTGCCAGCAGTGAGGGACAGGGTGGTCAGCCCCAGCATTTT
d_call: -; v_call: TRBV5-6; cdr3_length: 16; clone_size: -; j_call: TRBJ1-4; cdr3_aa: CASSQRTGSSLEKLFF; cdr3_nt: TGTGCCAGCAGCCAGCGAACGGGATCGTCTCTTGAAAAACTGTTTTTT
d_call: -; v_call: TRBV7-6; cdr3_length: 14; clone_size: -; j_call: TRBJ2-3; cdr3_aa: CASTTGASTDTQYF; cdr3_nt: TGTGCCAGCACCACCGGTGCAAGCACAGATACGCAGTATTTT
d_call: TRBD1; v_call: TRBV7-9; cdr3_length: 15; clone_size: -; j_call: TRBJ1-6; cdr3_aa: CASSPGTGTNSPLHF; cdr3_nt: TGTGCCAGCAGCCCCGGGACAGGCACTAATTCACCCCTCCACTTT
d_call: TRBD2; v_call: TRBV29-1; cdr3_length: 15; clone_size: -; j_call: TRBJ2-7; cdr3_aa: CSVESGLAGEKGQYF; cdr3_nt: TGCAGCGTTGAATCCGGACTAGCGGGAGAAAAAGGGCAGTACTTC
d_call: TRBD1; v_call: TRBV6-1; cdr3_length: 14; clone_size: -; j_call: TRBJ1-2; cdr3_aa: CASNGQGAVYGYTF; cdr3_nt: TGTGCCAGCAACGGACAGGGGGCGGTCTATGGCTACACCTTC
d_call: -; v_call: TRBV28; cdr3_length: 13; clone_size: -; j_call: TRBJ1-3; cdr3_aa: CASTRFSGNTIYF; cdr3_nt: TGTGCCAGCACCCGGTTCTCTGGAAACACCATATATTTT
d_call: -; v_call: TRBV7-9; cdr3_length: 16; clone_size: -; j_call: TRBJ2-3; cdr3_aa: CASSEDRGGNTDTQYF; cdr3_nt: TGTGCCAGCAGCGAAGATCGAGGAGGGAACACAGATACGCAGTATTTT
d_call: -; v_call: TRBV9; cdr3_length: 14; clone_size: -; j_call: TRBJ1-4; cdr3_aa: CASSVGGAEEKLFF; cdr3_nt: TGTGCCAGCAGCGTAGGGGGCGCGGAGGAAAAACTGTTTTTT
d_call: -; v_call: TRBV7-2; cdr3_length: 14; clone_size: -; j_call: TRBJ2-7; cdr3_aa: CASSLQTSSYEQYF; cdr3_nt: TGTGCCAGCAGCTTACAAACGAGCTCCTACGAGCAGTACTTC
d_call: TRBD1; v_call: TRBV6-5; cdr3_length: 14; clone_size: -; j_call: TRBJ2-7; cdr3_aa: CASSSTGAHYEQYF; cdr3_nt: TGTGCCAGCAGTTCGACAGGGGCCCACTACGAGCAGTACTTC
d_call: TRBD1; v_call: TRBV9; cdr3_length: 13; clone_size: -; j_call: TRBJ2-5; cdr3_aa: CASSVDRGETQYF; cdr3_nt: TGTGCCAGCAGCGTAGACAGGGGGGAGACCCAGTACTTC
d_call: TRBD1; v_call: TRBV27; cdr3_length: 13; clone_size: -; j_call: TRBJ1-4; cdr3_aa: CADFGTGGEKLFF; cdr3_nt: TGTGCCGACTTCGGGACAGGGGGAGAAAAACTGTTTTTT
d_call: -; v_call: TRBV27; cdr3_length: 11; clone_size: -; j_call: TRBJ2-5; cdr3_aa: CASTNEETQYF; cdr3_nt: TGTGCCAGCACCAACGAGGAGACCCAGTACTTC
d_call: TRBD2; v_call: TRBV2; cdr3_length: 18; clone_size: -; j_call: TRBJ2-5; cdr3_aa: CASSESLAGGLGKETQYF; cdr3_nt: TGTGCCAGCAGTGAAAGTCTAGCGGGGGGCCTGGGTAAAGAGACCCAGTACTTC
d_call: -; v_call: TRBV6-1; cdr3_length: 12; clone_size: -; j_call: TRBJ1-4; cdr3_aa: CASSPSREKLFF; cdr3_nt: TGTGCCAGCAGCCCCTCGCGTGAAAAACTGTTTTTT
d_call: -; v_call: TRBV5-8; cdr3_length: 14; clone_size: -; j_call: TRBJ2-5; cdr3_aa: CASSPGTPQETQYF; cdr3_nt: TGTGCCAGCAGCCCCGGGACTCCTCAAGAGACCCAGTACTTC
d_call: TRBD1; v_call: TRBV6-5; cdr3_length: 14; clone_size: -; j_call: TRBJ1-1; cdr3_aa: CASSYGGQYTEAFF; cdr3_nt: TGTGCCAGCAGTTACGGGGGACAGTACACTGAAGCTTTCTTT
d_call: TRBD2; v_call: TRBV11-2; cdr3_length: 15; clone_size: -; j_call: TRBJ2-7; cdr3_aa: CASSLGGTSGIEQYF; cdr3_nt: TGTGCCAGCAGCTTGGGAGGGACTAGCGGGATTGAGCAGTACTTC
d_call: -; v_call: TRBV19; cdr3_length: 12; clone_size: -; j_call: TRBJ1-1; cdr3_aa: CASSGLNTEAFF; cdr3_nt: TGTGCCAGTTCCGGGTTGAACACTGAAGCTTTCTTT
d_call: TRBD1; v_call: TRBV7-2; cdr3_length: 12; clone_size: few; j_call: TRBJ2-7; cdr3_aa: CASSWTGYEQYF; cdr3_nt: TGTGCCAGCAGCTGGACAGGGTACGAGCAGTACTTC
d_call: -; v_call: TRBV7-2; cdr3_length: 15; clone_size: -; j_call: TRBJ1-1; cdr3_aa: CASSLGRQWNTEAFF; cdr3_nt: TGTGCCAGCAGCTTAGGTCGACAGTGGAACACTGAAGCTTTCTTT
d_call: TRBD1; v_call: TRBV7-2; cdr3_length: 17; clone_size: few; j_call: TRBJ1-5; cdr3_aa: CASSTPGTGRGNQPQHF; cdr3_nt: TGTGCCAGCAGCACGCCCGGGACAGGCCGTGGCAATCAGCCCCAGCATTTT
d_call: TRBD2; v_call: TRBV27; cdr3_length: 19; clone_size: -; j_call: TRBJ2-7; cdr3_aa: CASSLSGLAGGLNSYEQYF; cdr3_nt: TGTGCCAGCAGTTTATCCGGACTAGCGGGAGGTCTCAACTCCTACGAGCAGTACTTC
d_call: TRBD2; v_call: TRBV28; cdr3_length: 18; clone_size: -; j_call: TRBJ2-1; cdr3_aa: CASSKGRSTSGRPNEQFF; cdr3_nt: TGTGCCAGCAGTAAGGGCAGATCTACTAGCGGGAGGCCCAATGAGCAGTTCTTC
d_call: -; v_call: TRBV15; cdr3_length: 13; clone_size: -; j_call: TRBJ1-1; cdr3_aa: CATSPDRNTEAFF; cdr3_nt: TGTGCCACCAGTCCGGACAGGAACACTGAAGCTTTCTTT
d_call: -; v_call: TRBV9; cdr3_length: 14; clone_size: -; j_call: TRBJ1-2; cdr3_aa: CASSVGSRYYGYTF; cdr3_nt: TGTGCCAGCAGCGTAGGCTCCCGGTACTATGGCTACACCTTC
d_call: TRBD2; v_call: TRBV29-1; cdr3_length: 14; clone_size: -; j_call: TRBJ2-3; cdr3_aa: CSVVPSGHTDTQYF; cdr3_nt: TGCAGCGTTGTGCCTAGCGGGCACACAGATACGCAGTATTTT
d_call: -; v_call: TRBV27; cdr3_length: 14; clone_size: -; j_call: TRBJ2-1; cdr3_aa: CASSLAGASNEQFF; cdr3_nt: TGTGCCAGCAGTTTAGCAGGGGCGAGCAATGAGCAGTTCTTC
d_call: TRBD2; v_call: TRBV19; cdr3_length: 15; clone_size: -; j_call: TRBJ2-1; cdr3_aa: CASSVLAGTYNEQFF; cdr3_nt: TGTGCCAGTAGTGTTCTAGCGGGGACCTACAATGAGCAGTTCTTC